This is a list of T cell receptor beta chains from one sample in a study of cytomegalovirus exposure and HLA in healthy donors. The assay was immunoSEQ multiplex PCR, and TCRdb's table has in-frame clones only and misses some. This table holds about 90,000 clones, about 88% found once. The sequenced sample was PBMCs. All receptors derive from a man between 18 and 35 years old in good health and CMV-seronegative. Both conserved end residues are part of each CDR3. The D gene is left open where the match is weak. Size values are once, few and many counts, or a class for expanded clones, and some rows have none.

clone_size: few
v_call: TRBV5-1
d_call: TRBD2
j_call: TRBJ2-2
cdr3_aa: CASSLLTSGRGGELFF
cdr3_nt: TGCGCCAGCAGCTTACTGACTAGCGGGAGAGGCGGGGAGCTGTTTTTT

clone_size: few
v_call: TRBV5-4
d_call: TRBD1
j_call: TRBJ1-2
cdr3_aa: CASSRTGGVVIGYTF
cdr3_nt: TGTGCCAGCAGCCGCACAGGGGGTGTAGTGATTGGCTACACCTTC

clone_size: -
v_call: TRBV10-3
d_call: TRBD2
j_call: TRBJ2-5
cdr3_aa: CAISGTGTSGLGEETQYF
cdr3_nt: TGTGCCATCAGTGGAACCGGGACTAGCGGGTTGGGAGAAGAGACCCAGTACTTC

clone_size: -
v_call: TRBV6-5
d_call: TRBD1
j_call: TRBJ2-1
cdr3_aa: CASSKRQGYEQFF
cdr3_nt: TGTGCCAGCAGTAAGCGACAGGGATATGAGCAGTTCTTC

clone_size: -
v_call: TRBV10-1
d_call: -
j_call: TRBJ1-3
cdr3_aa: CASSPDTSSGNTIYF
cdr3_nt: TGCGCCAGCAGCCCTGACACCTCCTCTGGAAACACCATATATTTT

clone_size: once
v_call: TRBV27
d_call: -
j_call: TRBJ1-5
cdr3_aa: CASSLFFGQPQHF
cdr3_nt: TGTGCCAGCAGTTTATTTTTCGGTCAGCCCCAGCATTTT

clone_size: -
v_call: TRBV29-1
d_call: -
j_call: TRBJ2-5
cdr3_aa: CSVEDGQSQETQYF
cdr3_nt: TGCAGCGTTGAGGATGGACAGAGTCAAGAGACCCAGTACTTC

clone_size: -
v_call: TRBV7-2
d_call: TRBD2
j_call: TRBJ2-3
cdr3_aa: CASSLRRERTDTQYF
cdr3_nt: TGTGCCAGCAGCTTGAGGCGGGAGAGGACAGATACGCAGTATTTT

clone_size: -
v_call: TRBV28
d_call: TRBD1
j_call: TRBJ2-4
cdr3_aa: CASSSFIGGALDIQYF
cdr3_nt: TGTGCCAGCAGTTCCTTTATAGGGGGCGCATTGGACATTCAGTACTTC

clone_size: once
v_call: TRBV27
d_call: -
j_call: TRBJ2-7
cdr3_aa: CASSLWTASSYEQYF
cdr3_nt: TGTGCCAGCAGTTTATGGACAGCCAGCTCCTACGAGCAGTACTTC

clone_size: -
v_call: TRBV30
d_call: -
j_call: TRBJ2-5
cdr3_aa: CAWTPSGGRETQYF
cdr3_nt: TGTGCCTGGACCCCTTCCGGCGGCCGGGAGACCCAGTACTTC

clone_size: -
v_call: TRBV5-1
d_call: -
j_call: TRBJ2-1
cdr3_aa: CASSFGRSYNEQFF
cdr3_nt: TGCGCCAGCAGCTTTGGGAGGAGTTACAATGAGCAGTTCTTC

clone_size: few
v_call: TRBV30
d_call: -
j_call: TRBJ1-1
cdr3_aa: CAWNAGTAEAFF
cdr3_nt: TGTGCCTGGAATGCGGGGACGGCTGAAGCTTTCTTT

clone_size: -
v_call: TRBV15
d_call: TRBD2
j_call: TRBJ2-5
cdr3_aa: CATSRGTGTSGPRGQVETQYF
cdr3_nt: TGTGCCACCAGCAGAGGAACCGGGACTAGCGGCCCTAGGGGGCAAGTGGAGACCCAGTACTTC

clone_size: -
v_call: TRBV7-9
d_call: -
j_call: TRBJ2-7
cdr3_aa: CASSWVRPRLGSYEQYF
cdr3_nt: TGTGCCAGCAGCTGGGTTCGGCCTCGACTAGGCTCCTACGAGCAGTACTTC

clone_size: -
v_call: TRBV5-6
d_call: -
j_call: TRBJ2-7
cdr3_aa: CASADNYEQYF
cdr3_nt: TGTGCCAGCGCGGACAACTACGAGCAGTACTTC

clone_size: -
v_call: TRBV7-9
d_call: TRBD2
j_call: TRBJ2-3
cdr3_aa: CASSLGTSANRDF
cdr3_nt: TGTGCCAGCAGCTTAGGGACTAGTGCGAATAGGGATTTT

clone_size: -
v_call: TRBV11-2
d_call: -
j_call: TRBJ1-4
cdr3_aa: CASSRSDGGDKLFF
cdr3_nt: TGTGCCAGCAGCCGTTCCGACGGAGGTGACAAACTGTTTTTT

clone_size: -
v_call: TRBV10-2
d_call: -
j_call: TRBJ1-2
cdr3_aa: CASSEPQGNYGYTF
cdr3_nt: TGCGCCAGCAGTGAGCCCCAGGGAAACTATGGCTACACCTTC

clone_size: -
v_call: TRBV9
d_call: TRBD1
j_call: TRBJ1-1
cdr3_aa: CASSVGGQGATEAFF
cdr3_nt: TGTGCCAGCAGCGTGGGGGGACAGGGGGCAACTGAAGCTTTCTTT

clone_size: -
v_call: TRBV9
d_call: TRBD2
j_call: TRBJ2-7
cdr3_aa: CASSASIRDYSWGEQYF
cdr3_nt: TGTGCCAGCAGCGCCTCAATCCGGGACTACTCCTGGGGGGAGCAGTACTTC

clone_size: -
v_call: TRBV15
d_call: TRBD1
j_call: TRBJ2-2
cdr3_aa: CATRRDGQGTGELFF
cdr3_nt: TGTGCCACCAGAAGAGACGGACAGGGCACCGGGGAGCTGTTTTTT

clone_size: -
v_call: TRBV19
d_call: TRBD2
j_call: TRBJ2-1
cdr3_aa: CASNLGGLAGANYNEQFF
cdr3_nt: TGTGCCAGCAACCTTGGGGGACTAGCGGGAGCAAACTACAATGAGCAGTTCTTC

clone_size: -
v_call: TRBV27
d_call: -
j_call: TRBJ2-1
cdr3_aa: CASSLHANNEQFF
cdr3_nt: TGTGCCAGCAGTTTACACGCGAACAATGAGCAGTTCTTC

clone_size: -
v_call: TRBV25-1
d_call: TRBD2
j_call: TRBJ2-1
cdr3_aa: CASSELAGANEQFF
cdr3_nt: TGTGCCAGCAGTGAACTAGCGGGAGCCAATGAGCAGTTCTTC

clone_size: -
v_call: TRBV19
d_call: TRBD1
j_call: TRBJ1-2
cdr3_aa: CASSITGGGGYTF
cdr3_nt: TGTGCCAGTAGTATTACAGGGGGCGGTGGCTACACCTTC

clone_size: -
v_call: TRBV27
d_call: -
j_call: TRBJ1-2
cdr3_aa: CASSPYSLYGYTF
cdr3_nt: TGTGCCAGCAGTCCATACAGCCTCTATGGCTACACCTTC

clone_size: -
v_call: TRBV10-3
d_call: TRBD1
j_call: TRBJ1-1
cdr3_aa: CAIRGQRDTEAFF
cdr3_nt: TGTGCCATCAGGGGACAGAGGGACACTGAAGCTTTCTTT

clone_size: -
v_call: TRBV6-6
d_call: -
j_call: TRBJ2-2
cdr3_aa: CASRRRDSKNTGELFF
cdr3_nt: TGTGCCAGCAGACGGAGGGACAGCAAGAACACCGGGGAGCTGTTTTTT

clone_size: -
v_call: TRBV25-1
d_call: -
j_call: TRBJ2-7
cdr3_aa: CASSVATSYEQYF
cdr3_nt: TGTGCCAGCAGTGTAGCCACATCCTACGAGCAGTACTTC

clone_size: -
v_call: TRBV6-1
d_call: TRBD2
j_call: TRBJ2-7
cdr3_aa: CASRDRLAATYEQYF
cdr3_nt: TGTGCCAGCAGAGACAGACTAGCGGCAACCTACGAGCAGTACTTC

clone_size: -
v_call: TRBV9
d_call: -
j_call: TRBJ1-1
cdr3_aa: CASSAGGEAFF
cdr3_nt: TGTGCCAGCAGCGCGGGGGGTGAAGCTTTCTTT

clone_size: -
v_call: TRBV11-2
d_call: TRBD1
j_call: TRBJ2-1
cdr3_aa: CASSATGYYNEQFF
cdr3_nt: TGTGCCAGCAGCGCGACAGGGTACTACAATGAGCAGTTCTTC

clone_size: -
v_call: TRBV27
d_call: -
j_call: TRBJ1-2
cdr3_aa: CASSLFNGNYGYTF
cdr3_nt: TGTGCCAGCAGTTTATTTAACGGGAACTATGGCTACACCTTC

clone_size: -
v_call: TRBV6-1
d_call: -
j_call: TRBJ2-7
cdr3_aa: CASDSLSSYEQYF
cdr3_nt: TGTGCCAGCGACAGTCTCAGCTCCTACGAGCAGTACTTC

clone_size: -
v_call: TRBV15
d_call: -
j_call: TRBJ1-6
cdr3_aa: CATSRRAAHSPLHF
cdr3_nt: TGTGCCACCAGCCGCCGAGCGGCCCATTCACCCCTCCACTTT

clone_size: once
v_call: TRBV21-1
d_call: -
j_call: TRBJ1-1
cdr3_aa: CASSKDRCPSPNTEAFF
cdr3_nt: TGTGCCAGCAGCAAAGACAGGTGCCCAAGTCCGAACACTGAAGCTTTCTTT

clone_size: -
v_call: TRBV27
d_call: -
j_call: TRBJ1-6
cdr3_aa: CASNLGRPPYNSPLHF
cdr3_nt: TGTGCCAGCAACCTCGGGAGACCGCCCTATAATTCACCCCTCCACTTT

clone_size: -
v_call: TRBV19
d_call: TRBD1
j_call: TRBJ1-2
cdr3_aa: CASSIEGGTGPHRYGYTF
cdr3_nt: TGTGCCAGTAGTATAGAAGGGGGGACAGGCCCGCATCGATATGGCTACACCTTC

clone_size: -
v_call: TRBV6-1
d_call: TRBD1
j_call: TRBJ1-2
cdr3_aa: CASRQGVGYGYTF
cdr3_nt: TGTGCCAGCCGACAGGGGGTTGGTTATGGCTACACCTTC

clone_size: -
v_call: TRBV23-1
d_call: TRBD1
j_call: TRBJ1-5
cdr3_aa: CASSQRRQGVQPQHF
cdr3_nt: TGCGCCAGCAGTCAACGGCGACAGGGTGTTCAGCCCCAGCATTTT

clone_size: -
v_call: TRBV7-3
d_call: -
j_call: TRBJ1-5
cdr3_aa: CASSQYSNQPQHF
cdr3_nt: TGTGCCAGCAGCCAGTATAGCAATCAGCCCCAGCATTTT

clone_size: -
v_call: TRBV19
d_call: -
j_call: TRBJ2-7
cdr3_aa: CASSIEAAPREQYF
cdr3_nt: TGTGCCAGTAGTATCGAGGCTGCCCCTCGGGAGCAGTACTTC

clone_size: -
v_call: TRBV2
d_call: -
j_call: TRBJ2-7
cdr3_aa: CASSATVISYEQYF
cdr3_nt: TGTGCCAGCAGTGCTACAGTCATTTCCTACGAGCAGTACTTC

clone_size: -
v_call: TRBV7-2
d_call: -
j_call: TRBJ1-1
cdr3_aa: CASSLGGPGEAFF
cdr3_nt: TGTGCCAGCAGCTTAGGAGGACCGGGAGAAGCTTTCTTT

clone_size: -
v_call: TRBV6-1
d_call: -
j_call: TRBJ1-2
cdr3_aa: CASSERGFYGYTF
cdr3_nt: TGTGCCAGCAGTGAACGGGGATTCTATGGCTACACCTTC

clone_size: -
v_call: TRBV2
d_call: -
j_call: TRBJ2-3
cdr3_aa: CASTRSITDTQYF
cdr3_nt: TGTGCCAGCACTCGGTCTATCACAGATACGCAGTATTTT

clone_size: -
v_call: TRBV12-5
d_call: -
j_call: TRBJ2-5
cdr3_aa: CASGWPAGTQYF
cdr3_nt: TGTGCTAGTGGTTGGCCGGCGGGGACCCAGTACTTC

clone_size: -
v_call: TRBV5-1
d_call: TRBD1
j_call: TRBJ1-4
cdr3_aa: CASSLGQAYEKLFF
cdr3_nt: TGCGCCAGCAGCCTGGGACAGGCCTATGAAAAACTGTTTTTT

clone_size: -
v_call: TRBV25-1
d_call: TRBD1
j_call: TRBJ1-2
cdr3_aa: CASSDRDRDPRAYGYTF
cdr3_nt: TGTGCCAGCAGTGACCGGGACAGGGACCCTCGAGCCTATGGCTACACCTTC

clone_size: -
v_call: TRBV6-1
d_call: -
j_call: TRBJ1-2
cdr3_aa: CASSLNYGYTF
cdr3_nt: TGTGCCAGCAGTCTTAACTATGGCTACACCTTC

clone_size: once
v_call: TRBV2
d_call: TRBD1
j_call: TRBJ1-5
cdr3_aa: CASWDRDNQPQHF
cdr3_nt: TGTGCCAGCTGGGACAGGGACAATCAGCCCCAGCATTTT

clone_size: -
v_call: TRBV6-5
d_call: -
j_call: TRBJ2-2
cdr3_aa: CASSYRRRNTGELFF
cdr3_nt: TGTGCCAGCAGTTACCGGAGAAGGAACACCGGGGAGCTGTTTTTT